This entry describes one T cell receptor beta chain. This specimen comes from a study of shared clonotypes between healthy human individuals. Unsorted material relied on 90 million to 100 million PBMCs as the source of genomic DNA. V lost 5 bases to trimming and J lost 0 bases, with 14 bases between them. The V gene's germline CDR1 is MDHEN and CDR2 SYDVKM. This CDR3 has 16 residues. Method: immunoSEQ multiplex PCR; TCRdb's copy keeps in-frame clones and lacks some. The sample lists about 480,000 clones; about three quarters were seen once. This chain links TRBV28 with TRBJ1-5; D perhaps matches TRBD1 (5 bases). The sequenced material came from PBMCs. The clonotype comes from a woman aged 40 to 49 in good health. Some clones in this sample may be carry-over from other donors' samples. The DNA for the CDR3 is TGTGCCAGCAGTGTCCCGGGACGACTTAGCAATCAGCCCCAGCATTTT. Translating it yields CASSVPGRLSNQPQHF.